The 13 T cell receptor beta chains below were found in one sample sequenced in a study of T cells after yellow fever vaccination. TCRdb independently ran MiXCR on the 5' RACE reads; one entry per CDR3 protein. The data show 400,000 or so distinct CDR3 sequences, 9.5% to 13% seen once. The sample consisted of PBMCs, taken on the day of the first yellow fever vaccination. The receptors here all came from a man younger than 35 who received the YFV17D yellow fever vaccine.

This clonotype was seen many times. The chain recombines TRBV6-4 with TRBJ2-2; D is perhaps TRBD1 (5 bases). This CDR3 has 13 residues. V was trimmed by 3 bases and J by 3 bases, leaving 5 bases between them. Germline V lookup: CDR1 MRHNA, CDR2 SNTAGT. The DNA of the CDR3 is TGTGCCAGCAGTGAAGGGGACACCGGGGAGCTGTTTTTT. Its translation: CASSEGDTGELFF.

Many counts were recorded for this clonotype. CDR3 residues: CSVIESDTEAFF. In DNA form, the CDR3 reads TGCAGCGTTATAGAGAGTGACACTGAAGCTTTCTTT. V and J are TRBV29-1 and TRBJ1-1; D not resolved. This CDR3 is built from 12 residues. The V end lost 5 bases, the J end lost 3 bases, and 10 bases lay between the germline ends. Germline V gives CDR1 SQVTM, CDR2 ANQGSEA.

This clonotype was picked up many times. The chain couples TRBV2 to TRBJ2-7; no definite D call. CDR3 size: 11 residues. The V end was cut by 6 bases, the J end by 2 bases, with 5 bases between. Germline V gene data show CDR1 as SNHLY and CDR2 as FYNNEI. The CDR3 sequence is CASSDAYEQYF. In DNA, the CDR3 is TGTGCCAGCAGCGACGCCTACGAGCAGTACTTC.

The gene calls are TRBV12-3 or TRBV12-4 and TRBJ2-7; D unresolved. The CDR3 has 14 residues. Between the trimmed V and J ends, which lost 3 bases and 4 bases, there was a span of 13 bases. The CDR3 DNA sequence: TGTGCCAGCAGTTTCGTAGACACGGCTTACGAGCAGTACTTC. Protein: CASSFVDTAYEQYF.

CDR3 coding DNA: TGCGCCAGCAGCCAAGATCGAGAAAGCAGGGGGGCGTCTGGAAACACCATATATTTT. Residues: CASSQDRESRGASGNTIYF. The chain couples TRBV4-3 to TRBJ1-3; TRBD1 aligns across 7 bases. The CDR3 loop spans 19 amino acids. Per germline, CDR1 LGHNA and CDR2 YSLEER. V was pared by 0 bases and J by 1 base, with 12 bases of the junction left unmatched.

The chain employs TRBV7-2 and TRBJ2-3, with D tentatively TRBD2 (7 bases). The CDR3 contains 15 residues. CDR1 is SGHTA and CDR2 is FQGNSA in the germline V gene. The ends were cut back, 6 bases at V and 5 bases at J, with 18 bases in the middle. Here the CDR3 DNA reads TGTGCCAGCAGTCCGGGGTGGGGGGGCCAAGATACGCAGTATTTT. Its protein is CASSPGWGGQDTQYF.

The chain employs TRBV4-1 and TRBJ1-2; 8 nucleotides match TRBD1. V was pared by 3 bases and J by 10 bases, with 25 bases of the junction left unmatched. Germline assignment: CDR1 MGHRA and CDR2 YSYEKL. The CDR3 is 19 amino acids. As DNA, the CDR3 is TGCGCCAGCAGCCATCCTGACTCGGGACAGGTCGGTTTTAGAGGATCCTACACCTTC. Translating it yields CASSHPDSGQVGFRGSYTF.

Only a few counts were recorded for this clonotype. V gene TRBV5-8 combines with J gene TRBJ2-7, with 10 bases matching TRBD2. Germline values: CDR1 SGHTS, CDR2 YDEGEE. V gave up 4 bases and J gave up 5 bases; unmatched junction bases: 3. This CDR3 has 13 residues. The CDR3 loop is CASSIGTSDEQYF. The CDR3 region has the DNA TGTGCCAGCAGCATCGGGACTAGCGACGAGCAGTACTTC.

This chain uses TRBV7-6 with TRBJ2-4; D is unresolved. The CDR3 is made up of 13 amino acids. V was clipped by 8 bases and J by 7 bases, with 15 bases between them. Germline loops: CDR1 SGHVS, CDR2 FNYEAQ. The CDR3 region has the DNA TGTGCCAGCGGGGAAACGACTGGGAACATTCAGTACTTC. Translated, it gives CASGETTGNIQYF.

The chain recombines TRBV3-1 with TRBJ1-3; unclear D gene. The length of the CDR3 is 15 residues. CDR1 is LGHDT, CDR2 YNNKEL, per germline (reference sequence). Between the trimmed V and J ends, which lost 0 bases and 0 bases, there was a span of 6 bases. DNA for the CDR3: TGTGCCAGCAGCCAAGAACCAGGCTCTGGAAACACCATATATTTT. This codes for CASSQEPGSGNTIYF.

The chain combines TRBV20-1 with TRBJ2-1, with 9 bases fitting TRBD2. The CDR3 has 14 residues. The V segment lost 2 bases and the J segment 8 bases; nucleotides outside the gene matches: 7. Germline CDR1 is DFQATT and CDR2 is SNEGSKA (reference sequence). This CDR3 is CSARIGTSPDEQFF. CDR3 nucleotides: TGCAGTGCTAGAATCGGGACTAGCCCTGATGAGCAGTTCTTC.

The table lists this clonotype with many counts. This chain joins TRBV7-9 and TRBJ1-1; D gene ambiguous. The CDR3 length is 12 residues. CDR1 and CDR2 (germline): SEHNR, FQNEAQ (reference sequence). With 6 bases removed from V and 3 bases from J, the gap between germline ends came to 8 bases. The CDR3 loop is CASRGFDTEAFF. The CDR3 nucleotides are TGTGCCAGCAGGGGTTTCGACACTGAAGCTTTCTTT.

In its sample, this clonotype was seen a few times. J is TRBJ1-4 and V is TRBV6-5, with D possibly being TRBD1 (5 bases). CDR3 length: 15 amino acids. The V gene lost 2 bases and the J gene lost 8 bases, with 15 bases spanning the gap. CDR1 and CDR2 (germline): MNHEY, SVGAGI. In nucleotides, the CDR3 is TGTGCCAGCAGTTACGCCGCGGGGCGGAGGGAAAAACTGTTTTTT. It encodes CASSYAAGRREKLFF.